Here is one T cell receptor beta chain with its context. The record originates from a study of blood T cells in healthy people across ages. For the second PCR, which ran for about 6 to 11 cycles, a sample-barcoded 5' primer and a J-beta primer mix were used. Each cDNA molecule was tagged by a template-switch adaptor that had 12 random nucleotides. At least 2.5 million CDR3-containing paired-end reads were obtained per sample. MiXCR was run by TCRdb on the 5' RACE reads, yielding one entry per CDR3 protein. The repertoire consists of about 650,000 distinct CDR3 sequences, with about 30% occurring once and the leading ten covering 15%. The CDR3 runs to 17 residues. The V gene lost 4 bases and the J gene lost 0 bases, with 19 bases spanning the gap. The germline gives CDR1 SGHTA, CDR2 FQGNSA.

The V call is TRBV7-2, the J call TRBJ2-7; D gene uncertain. The sequence was obtained from a woman at least 80 years old in good health. Sequences were obtained from blood. The CDR3 is CASSSNLFGQSSYEQYF. The CDR3 DNA follows: TGTGCCAGCAGCTCTAACCTATTCGGGCAGAGCTCCTACGAGCAGTACTTC.